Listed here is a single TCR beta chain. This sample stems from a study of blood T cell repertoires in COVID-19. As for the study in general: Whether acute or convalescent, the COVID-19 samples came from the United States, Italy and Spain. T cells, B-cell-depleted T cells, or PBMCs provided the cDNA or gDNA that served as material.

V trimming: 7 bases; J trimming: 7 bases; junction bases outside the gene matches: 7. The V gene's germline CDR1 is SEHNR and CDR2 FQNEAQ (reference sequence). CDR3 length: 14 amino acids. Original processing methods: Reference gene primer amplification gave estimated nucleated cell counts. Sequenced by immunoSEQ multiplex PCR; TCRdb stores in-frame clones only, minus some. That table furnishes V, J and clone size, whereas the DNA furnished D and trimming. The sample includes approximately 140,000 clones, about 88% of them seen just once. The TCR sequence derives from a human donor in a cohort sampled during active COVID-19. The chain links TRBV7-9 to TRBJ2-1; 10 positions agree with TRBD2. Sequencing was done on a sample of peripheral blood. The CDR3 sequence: CASTHGLAANEQFF. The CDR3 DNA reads TGTGCCAGCACCCACGGACTAGCGGCTAATGAGCAGTTCTTC.